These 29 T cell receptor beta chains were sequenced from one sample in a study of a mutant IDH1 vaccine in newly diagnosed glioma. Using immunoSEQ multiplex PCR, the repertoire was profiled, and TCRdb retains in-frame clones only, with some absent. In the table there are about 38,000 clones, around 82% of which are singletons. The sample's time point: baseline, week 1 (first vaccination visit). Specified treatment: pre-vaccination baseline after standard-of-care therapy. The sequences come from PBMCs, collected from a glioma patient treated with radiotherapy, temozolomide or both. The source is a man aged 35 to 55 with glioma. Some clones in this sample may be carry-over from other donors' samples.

The chain's CDR3 is CAWSGTQEELFF. DNA for the CDR3: TGTGCCTGGTCCGGGACCCAGGAGGAACTGTTTTTT. The chain has TRBV30 and TRBJ1-4; possible D gene TRBD1, 5 bases. V lost 5 bases, J lost 12 bases, and 16 bases lay in between. The CDR3 length is 12 residues. Germline assignment: CDR1 GTSNPN and CDR2 SVGIG (reference sequence).

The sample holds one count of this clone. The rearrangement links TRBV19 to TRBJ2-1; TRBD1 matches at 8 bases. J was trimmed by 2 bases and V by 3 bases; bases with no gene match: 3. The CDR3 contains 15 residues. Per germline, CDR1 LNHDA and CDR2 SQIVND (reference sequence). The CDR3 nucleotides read TGTGCCAGTAGTATCTCACAGGGGGCCTACAATGAGCAGTTCTTC. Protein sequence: CASSISQGAYNEQFF.

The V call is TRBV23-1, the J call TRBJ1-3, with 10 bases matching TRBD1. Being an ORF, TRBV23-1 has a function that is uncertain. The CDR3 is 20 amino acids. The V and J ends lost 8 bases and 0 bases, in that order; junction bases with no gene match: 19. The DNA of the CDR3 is TGCGCCAGCCATCCGGGACAGGGGCCGAAAAGTCGGAACTCTGGAAACACCATATATTTT. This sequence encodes CASHPGQGPKSRNSGNTIYF.

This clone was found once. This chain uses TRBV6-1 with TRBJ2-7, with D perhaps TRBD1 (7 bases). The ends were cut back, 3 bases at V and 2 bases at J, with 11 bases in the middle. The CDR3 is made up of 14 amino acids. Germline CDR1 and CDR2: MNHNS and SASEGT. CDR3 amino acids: CASSERDSAYEQYF. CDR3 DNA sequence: TGTGCCAGCAGTGAGCGGGACAGTGCCTACGAGCAGTACTTC.

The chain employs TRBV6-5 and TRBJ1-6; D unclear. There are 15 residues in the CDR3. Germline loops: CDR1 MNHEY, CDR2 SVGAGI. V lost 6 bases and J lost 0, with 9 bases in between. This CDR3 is CASRRTSSYNSPLHF. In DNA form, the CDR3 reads TGTGCCAGCAGACGAACGAGCTCCTATAATTCACCCCTCCACTTT.

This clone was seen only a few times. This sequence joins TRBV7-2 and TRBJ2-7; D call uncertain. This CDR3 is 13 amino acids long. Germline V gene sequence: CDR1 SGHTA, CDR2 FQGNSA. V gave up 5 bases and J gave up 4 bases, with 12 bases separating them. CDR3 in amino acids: CASSPNTAYEQYF. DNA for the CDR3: TGTGCCAGCAGCCCCAACACGGCGTACGAGCAGTACTTC.

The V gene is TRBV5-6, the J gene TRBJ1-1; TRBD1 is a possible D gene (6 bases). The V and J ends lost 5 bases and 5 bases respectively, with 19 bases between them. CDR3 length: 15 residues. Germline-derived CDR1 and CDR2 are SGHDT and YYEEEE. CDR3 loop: CASRGGRGEKTEAFF. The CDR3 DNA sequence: TGTGCCAGCAGGGGGGGCAGGGGTGAGAAAACTGAAGCTTTCTTT.

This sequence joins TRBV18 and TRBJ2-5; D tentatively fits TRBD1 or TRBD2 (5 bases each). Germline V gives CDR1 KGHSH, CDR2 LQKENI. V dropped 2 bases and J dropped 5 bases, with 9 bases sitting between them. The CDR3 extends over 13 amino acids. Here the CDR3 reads CASSPGGRETQYF. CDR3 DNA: TGTGCCAGCTCACCAGGGGGAAGGGAGACCCAGTACTTC.

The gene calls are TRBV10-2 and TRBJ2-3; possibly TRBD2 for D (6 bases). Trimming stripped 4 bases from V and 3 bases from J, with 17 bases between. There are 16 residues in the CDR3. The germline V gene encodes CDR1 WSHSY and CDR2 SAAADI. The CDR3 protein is CASSVFAGSRTDTQYF. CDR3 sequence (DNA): TGCGCCAGCAGTGTCTTTGCGGGGTCAAGGACAGATACGCAGTATTTT.

CDR3 nucleotide sequence: TGTGCCAGCAGCTTAGATCGACAGGCCTACGAGCAGTACTTC. Translating gives CASSLDRQAYEQYF. This chain connects TRBV11-2 to TRBJ2-7; the D gene is possibly TRBD1 (6 bases). Trimming took 0 bases from V and 2 from J, leaving 8 bases between them. Germline values: CDR1 SGHAT, CDR2 FQNNGV. This CDR3 comprises 14 residues.

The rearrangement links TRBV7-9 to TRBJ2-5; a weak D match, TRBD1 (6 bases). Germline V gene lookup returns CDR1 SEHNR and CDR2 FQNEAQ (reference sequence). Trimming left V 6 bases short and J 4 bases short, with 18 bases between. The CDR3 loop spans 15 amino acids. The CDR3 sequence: CASSPRDTGGETQYF. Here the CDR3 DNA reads TGTGCCAGCAGTCCAAGGGACACTGGGGGAGAGACCCAGTACTTC. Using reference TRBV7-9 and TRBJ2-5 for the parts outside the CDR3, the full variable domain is DTGVSQNPRHKITKRGQNVTFRCDPISEHNRLYWYRQTLGQGPEFLTYFQNEAQLEKSRLLSDRFSAERPKGSFSTLEIQRTEQGDSAMYLCASSPRDTGGETQYFGPGTRLLVL.

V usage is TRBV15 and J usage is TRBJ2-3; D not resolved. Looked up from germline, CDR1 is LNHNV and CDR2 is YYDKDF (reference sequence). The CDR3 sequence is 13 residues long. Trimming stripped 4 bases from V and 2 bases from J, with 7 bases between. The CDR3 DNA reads TGTGCCACCAGCATAGACAACACAGATACGCAGTATTTT. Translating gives CATSIDNTDTQYF.

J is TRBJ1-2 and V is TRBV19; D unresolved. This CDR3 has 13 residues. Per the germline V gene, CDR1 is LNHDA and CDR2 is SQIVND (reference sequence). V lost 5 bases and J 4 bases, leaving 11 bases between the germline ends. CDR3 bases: TGTGCCAGTAGTTCCGGGGAAAGCTATGGCTACACCTTC. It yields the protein CASSSGESYGYTF. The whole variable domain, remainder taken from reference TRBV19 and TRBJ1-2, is DGGITQSPKYLFRKEGQNVTLSCEQNLNHDAMYWYRQDPGQGLRLIYYSQIVNDFQKGDIAEGYSVSREKKESFPLTVTSAQKNPTAFYLCASSSGESYGYTFGSGTRLTVV.

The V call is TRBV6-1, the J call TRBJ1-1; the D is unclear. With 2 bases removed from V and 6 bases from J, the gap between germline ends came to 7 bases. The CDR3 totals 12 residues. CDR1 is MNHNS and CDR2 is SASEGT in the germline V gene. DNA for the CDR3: TGTGCCAGCAGTGAACGGGTTGCTGAAGCTTTCTTT. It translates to CASSERVAEAFF.

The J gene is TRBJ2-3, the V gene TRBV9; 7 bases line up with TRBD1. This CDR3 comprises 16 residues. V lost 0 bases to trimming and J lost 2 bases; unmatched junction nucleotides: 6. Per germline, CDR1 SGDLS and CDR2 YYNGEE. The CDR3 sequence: CASSVDVGTDTDTQYF. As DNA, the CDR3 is TGTGCCAGCAGCGTAGATGTAGGGACAGACACAGATACGCAGTATTTT.

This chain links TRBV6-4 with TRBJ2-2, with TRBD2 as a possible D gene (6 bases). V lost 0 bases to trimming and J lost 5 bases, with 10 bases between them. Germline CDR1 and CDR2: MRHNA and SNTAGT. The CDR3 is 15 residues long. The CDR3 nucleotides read TGTGCCAGCAGTGACTCCGGGACTCCAACCGGGGAGCTGTTTTTT. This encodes CASSDSGTPTGELFF.

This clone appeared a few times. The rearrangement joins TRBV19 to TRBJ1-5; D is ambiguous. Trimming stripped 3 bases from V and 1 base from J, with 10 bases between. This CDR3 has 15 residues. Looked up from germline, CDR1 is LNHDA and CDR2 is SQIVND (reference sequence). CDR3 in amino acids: CASSILELSNQPQHF. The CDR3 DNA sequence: TGTGCCAGTAGTATTTTGGAGCTGAGCAATCAGCCCCAGCATTTT. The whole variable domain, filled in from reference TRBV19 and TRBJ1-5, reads DGGITQSPKYLFRKEGQNVTLSCEQNLNHDAMYWYRQDPGQGLRLIYYSQIVNDFQKGDIAEGYSVSREKKESFPLTVTSAQKNPTAFYLCASSILELSNQPQHFGDGTRLSIL.

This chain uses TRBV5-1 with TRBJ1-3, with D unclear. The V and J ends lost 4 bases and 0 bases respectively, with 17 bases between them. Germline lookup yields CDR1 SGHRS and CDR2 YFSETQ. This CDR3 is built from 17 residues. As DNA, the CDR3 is TGCGCCAGCAGCGCTAACTGGGTATCCAGCTCTGGAAACACCATATATTTT. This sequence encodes CASSANWVSSSGNTIYF.

For the CDR3, the DNA is TGTGCCAGCAGCCCCCGCCGGGCCTTCACCGGGGAGCTGTTTTTT. It specifies CASSPRRAFTGELFF. This chain uses TRBV7-8 with TRBJ2-2; D unclear. CDR1 and CDR2 (germline): SGHVS, FQNEAQ. The CDR3 has 15 residues. With 5 bases removed from V and 4 bases from J, the gap between germline ends came to 14 bases.

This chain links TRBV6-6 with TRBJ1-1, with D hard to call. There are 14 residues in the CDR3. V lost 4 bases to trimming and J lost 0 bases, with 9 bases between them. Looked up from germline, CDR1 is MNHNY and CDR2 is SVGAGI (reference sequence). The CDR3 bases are TGTGCCAGCAGTTTCGGCAGAATGAACACTGAAGCTTTCTTT. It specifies CASSFGRMNTEAFF.

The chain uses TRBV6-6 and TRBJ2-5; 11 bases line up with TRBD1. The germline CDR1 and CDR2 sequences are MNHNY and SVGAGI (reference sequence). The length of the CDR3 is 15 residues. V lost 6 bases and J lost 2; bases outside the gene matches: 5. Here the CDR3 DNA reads TGTGCCAGCAGCGTTGGGGACAGGGGGCAAGAGACCCAGTACTTC. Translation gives CASSVGDRGQETQYF.

The CDR3 DNA is TGTGCCAGCGCCCGGGACAGCAACTCTGAAGCTTTCTTT. Amino acid sequence: CASARDSNSEAFF. The chain combines TRBV2 with TRBJ1-1; TRBD1 aligns across 7 bases. CDR3 size: 13 residues. The junction had 9 bases not matched to a gene; V was cut back by 8 bases and J by 6 bases. Germline lookup yields CDR1 SNHLY and CDR2 FYNNEI.

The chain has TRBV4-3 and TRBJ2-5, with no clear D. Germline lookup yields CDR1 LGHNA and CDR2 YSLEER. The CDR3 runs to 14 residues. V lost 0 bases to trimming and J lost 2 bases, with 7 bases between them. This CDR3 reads CASSQDSNQETQYF. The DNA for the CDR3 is TGCGCCAGCAGCCAAGATTCCAATCAAGAGACCCAGTACTTC.

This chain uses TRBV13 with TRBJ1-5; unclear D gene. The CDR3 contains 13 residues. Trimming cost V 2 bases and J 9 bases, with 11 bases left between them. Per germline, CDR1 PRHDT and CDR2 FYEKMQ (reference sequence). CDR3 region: CASSLRFEGPQHF. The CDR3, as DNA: TGTGCCAGCAGCTTACGATTTGAGGGGCCCCAGCATTTT. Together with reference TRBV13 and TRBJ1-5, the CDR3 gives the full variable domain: AAGVIQSPRHLIKEKRETATLKCYPIPRHDTVYWYQQGPGQDPQFLISFYEKMQSDKGSIPDRFSAQQFSDYHSELNMSSLELGDSALYFCASSLRFEGPQHFGDGTRLSIL.

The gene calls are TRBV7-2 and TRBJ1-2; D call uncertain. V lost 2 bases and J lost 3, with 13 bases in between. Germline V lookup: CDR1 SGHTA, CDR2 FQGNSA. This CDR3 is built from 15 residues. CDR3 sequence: CASSLSPVEDYGYTF. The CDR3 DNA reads TGTGCCAGCAGCTTATCCCCTGTGGAGGACTATGGCTACACCTTC.

The CDR3 loop reads CASSDLLTGEGYTF. CDR3 DNA sequence: TGTGCCAGCAGTGACCTCCTGACAGGGGAGGGCTACACCTTC. The V call is TRBV6-6, the J call TRBJ1-2; TRBD1 matches 8 bases. CDR1 and CDR2 from the germline V gene are MNHNY and SVGAGI (reference sequence). The CDR3 is 14 amino acids. Losses at the gene ends were 5 bases for V and 8 bases for J; bases not matched to a gene: 10.

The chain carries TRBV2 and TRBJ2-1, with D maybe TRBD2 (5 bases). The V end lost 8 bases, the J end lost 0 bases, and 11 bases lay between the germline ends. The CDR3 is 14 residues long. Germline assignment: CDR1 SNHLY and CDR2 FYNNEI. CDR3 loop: CASAERNSYNEQFF. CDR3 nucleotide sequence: TGTGCCAGCGCAGAGCGGAACTCCTACAATGAGCAGTTCTTC.

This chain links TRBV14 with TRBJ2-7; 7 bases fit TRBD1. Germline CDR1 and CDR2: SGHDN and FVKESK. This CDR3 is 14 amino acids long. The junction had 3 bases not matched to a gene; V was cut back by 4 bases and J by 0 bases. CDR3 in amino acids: CASSPRTGSYEQYF. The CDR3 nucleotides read TGTGCCAGCAGCCCACGGACAGGCTCCTACGAGCAGTACTTC.

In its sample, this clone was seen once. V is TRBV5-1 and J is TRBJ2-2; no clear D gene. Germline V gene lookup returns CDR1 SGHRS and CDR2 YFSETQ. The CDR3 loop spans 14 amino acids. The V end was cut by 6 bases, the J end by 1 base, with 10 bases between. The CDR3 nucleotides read TGCGCCAGCACAGTAGCCCAGAACACCGGGGAGCTGTTTTTT. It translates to CASTVAQNTGELFF.